The 29 T cell receptor beta chains below were found in one sample sequenced in a study of cytotoxic CD8 clonotypes in ibrutinib-treated CLL. Generated by immunoSEQ multiplex PCR, the TCRdb table keeps only in-frame clones and is missing some. The profile shows roughly 40,000 clones, roughly two thirds of them singletons. Sequenced here: PBMCs, sampled after 12 months of ibrutinib treatment. The receptors stem from a human donor with chronic lymphocytic leukemia.

The chain couples TRBV29-1 to TRBJ2-6; no firm D call. CDR1 is SQVTM and CDR2 is ANQGSEA in the germline V gene. V was trimmed by 6 bases and J by 0 bases, leaving 12 bases between them. The CDR3 spans 15 residues. CDR3 in DNA: TGCAGCGTAGTAGTCCTTAGCTCTGGGGCCAACGTCCTGACTTTC. Translated, it gives CSVVVLSSGANVLTF.

The chain recombines TRBV7-9 with TRBJ2-5; D uncertain. Between the trimmed V and J ends, which lost 6 bases and 2 bases, there was a span of 10 bases. Germline V gene lookup returns CDR1 SEHNR and CDR2 FQNEAQ (reference sequence). This CDR3 is 13 amino acids long. The CDR3 sequence is CASRRPSQETQYF. The CDR3 nucleotides read TGTGCCAGCAGGCGCCCCTCTCAAGAGACCCAGTACTTC.

This rearrangement joins TRBV7-7 to TRBJ2-5; D might be TRBD2 (6 bases). There are 15 residues in the CDR3. From germline, CDR1 is SSHAT and CDR2 FNYEAQ (reference sequence). V lost 5 bases, J lost 2 bases, and 15 bases lay in between. The DNA of the CDR3 is TGTGCCAGCAGCCGGGACTCGGCCCCGCAAGAGACCCAGTACTTC. As protein: CASSRDSAPQETQYF.

The rearrangement joins TRBV11-2 to TRBJ1-2; D not certain. Trimming cost V 2 bases and J 7 bases, with 8 bases left between them. Germline loops: CDR1 SGHAT, CDR2 FQNNGV. The CDR3 covers 12 residues. The CDR3 is CASSLTKAGYTF. CDR3 DNA sequence: TGTGCCAGCAGCTTAACGAAGGCTGGCTACACCTTC.

A note on this clone: An end of the junction does not agree with germline; a read error may underlie this. The chain joins TRBV4-2 to TRBJ2-1; possible D gene TRBD2, 6 bases. The germline V gene encodes CDR1 LGHNA and CDR2 YNFKEQ. The CDR3 spans 15 residues. CDR3 sequence: CASSQGLSGGLEEFF. DNA for the CDR3: TGTGCCAGCAGCCAAGGTCTATCCGGGGGTCTTGAGGAGTTCTTC.

This clone was observed a few times. This sequence joins TRBV30 and TRBJ1-1; perhaps TRBD1 as D (6 bases). This CDR3 contains 13 residues. CDR1 GTSNPN and CDR2 SVGIG come from the germline V gene (reference sequence). V dropped 8 bases and J dropped 0 bases, with 13 bases sitting between them. CDR3 sequence reads: CARTGSLNTEAFF. CDR3 coding DNA: TGTGCCCGAACAGGGTCCCTGAACACTGAAGCTTTCTTT.

The rearrangement links TRBV19 to TRBJ1-3, with 7 bases that match TRBD1. From germline, CDR1 is LNHDA and CDR2 SQIVND (reference sequence). The V segment lost 10 bases and the J segment 2 bases; nucleotides outside the gene matches: 8. This CDR3 contains 14 residues. The CDR3 spells CATLRGGPGNTIYF. DNA for the CDR3: TGTGCCACACTAAGAGGGGGCCCTGGAAACACCATATATTTT.

The rearrangement links TRBV7-2 to TRBJ1-4; D unresolved. The CDR3 runs to 13 residues. V was clipped by 5 bases and J by 5 bases, with 9 bases between them. The germline gives CDR1 SGHTA, CDR2 FQGNSA. CDR3 amino acids: CASSPSLNEKLFF. The DNA of the CDR3 is TGTGCCAGCAGCCCATCCCTAAATGAAAAACTGTTTTTT.

The sample holds a few counts of this clone. This chain connects TRBV19 to TRBJ2-2; no reliable D call. Deletions cut 7 bases from V and 3 bases from J, with 12 bases between. CDR1 is LNHDA and CDR2 is SQIVND in the germline V gene (reference sequence). This CDR3 comprises 14 residues. CDR3 protein: CASTPGRDTGELFF. CDR3 nucleotides: TGTGCCAGTACCCCCGGTAGGGACACCGGGGAGCTGTTTTTT.

The V and J genes are TRBV18 and TRBJ2-7, with D perhaps assigned TRBD1 or TRBD2 (5 bases each). Germline V CDR1 and CDR2: KGHSH, LQKENI. CDR3 length equals 15 residues. Trimming removed 0 bases from V and 5 bases from J, with 14 bases in between. CDR3 protein: CASSPPVPRGNEQYF. As DNA, the CDR3 is TGTGCCAGCTCACCACCGGTACCCCGGGGCAACGAGCAGTACTTC.

The CDR3 region has the DNA TGTGCCAGCAGCGTAGACGGCAGCGCATTCTCTGGAAACACCATATATTTT. Translated: CASSVDGSAFSGNTIYF. The chain has TRBV9 and TRBJ1-3; D ambiguous. V was pared by 0 bases and J by 0 bases, with 13 bases between. This CDR3 comprises 17 residues. Germline CDR1 reads SGDLS; CDR2 reads YYNGEE.

V usage is TRBV27 and J usage is TRBJ1-3; 7 bases match TRBD1. The trim removed 6 bases at V and 2 bases at J, leaving 7 bases unmatched. Germline V gives CDR1 MNHEY, CDR2 SMNVEV (reference sequence). The CDR3 extends over 15 amino acids. The DNA of the CDR3 is TGTGCCAGCAGAAAACAGGGGACCCCTGGAAACACCATATATTTT. Its protein product is CASRKQGTPGNTIYF.

The chain links TRBV7-2 to TRBJ1-2; a weak D match, TRBD1 (5 bases). V was trimmed by 5 bases and J by 4 bases, leaving 20 bases between them. Germline V gives CDR1 SGHTA, CDR2 FQGNSA. The CDR3 is made up of 16 amino acids. The CDR3 reads CASSPQSQRGAYGYTF. The CDR3 DNA reads TGTGCCAGCAGCCCCCAAAGTCAAAGGGGTGCCTATGGCTACACCTTC.

The V call is TRBV27, the J call TRBJ1-5; 7 positions agree with TRBD1. Per the germline V gene, CDR1 is MNHEY and CDR2 is SMNVEV (reference sequence). The V segment lost 5 bases and the J segment 5 bases; nucleotides outside the gene matches: 6. The CDR3 is 14 residues long. CDR3 sequence: CASSPRQGDQPQHF. As DNA, the CDR3 is TGTGCCAGCAGTCCAAGACAGGGTGATCAGCCCCAGCATTTT.

The chain recombines TRBV7-2 with TRBJ2-2; the D call may be TRBD1 or TRBD2 (5 bases each). Germline CDR1 is SGHTA and CDR2 is FQGNSA. V lost 5 bases to trimming and J lost 0 bases, with 13 bases between them. The CDR3 runs 16 residues. The CDR3 reads CASSRDLLANTGELFF. CDR3 coding DNA: TGTGCCAGCAGCCGGGACCTACTAGCGAACACCGGGGAGCTGTTTTTT.

V is TRBV7-2 and J is TRBJ1-1; D perhaps matches TRBD1 (5 bases). The CDR3 loop spans 16 amino acids. Trimming removed 10 bases at V and 7 bases at J, with 28 bases between. Germline V gene data show CDR1 as SGHTA and CDR2 as FQGNSA. The CDR3, as DNA: TGTGCCACCCCACACGCGGGGGGGTCTCCGGGAGGTGAAGCTTTCTTT. This gives the protein CATPHAGGSPGGEAFF.

For the CDR3, the DNA is TGTGCCACCAGCAGAGGCTCAGAGAACACCGGGGAGCTGTTTTTT. Amino acids: CATSRGSENTGELFF. The V call is TRBV15, the J call TRBJ2-2; D gene ambiguous. Germline V gives CDR1 LNHNV, CDR2 YYDKDF (reference sequence). This CDR3 is 15 amino acids long. V lost 1 base, J lost 1 base, and 7 bases lay in between. Looking up the rest from reference TRBV15 and TRBJ2-2 gives the full variable domain: DAMVIQNPRYQVTQFGKPVTLSCSQTLNHNVMYWYQQKSSQAPKLLFHYYDKDFNNEADTPDNFQSRRPNTSFCFLDIRSPGLGDTAMYLCATSRGSENTGELFFGEGSRLTVL.

The chain is built from TRBV18 and TRBJ2-2; 9 nucleotides match TRBD2. The CDR3 loop spans 16 amino acids. CDR1 is KGHSH, CDR2 LQKENI, per germline. The V gene end was trimmed by 1 base and the J gene end by 5 bases; junction bases not matched to a gene: 5. The CDR3 DNA reads TGTGCCAGCTCACCACTAGCGGGAGACGGGACCGGGGAGCTGTTTTTT. This translates into CASSPLAGDGTGELFF.

The V and J genes are TRBV14 and TRBJ2-1, with D unresolved. This CDR3 comprises 13 residues. The ends were cut back, 1 base at V and 14 bases at J, with 15 bases in the middle. CDR1 and CDR2 (germline): SGHDN, FVKESK. CDR3 protein: CASSQVTPSAEFF. The CDR3 DNA follows: TGTGCCAGCAGCCAAGTTACCCCCTCGGCCGAGTTCTTC.

CDR3 in DNA: TGTGCCAGCAGCTTGGGGCCAACTAATGAAAAACTGTTTTTT. It specifies CASSLGPTNEKLFF. The chain links TRBV5-5 to TRBJ1-4, with D uncertain. The CDR3 sequence is 14 residues long. V lost 0 bases, J lost 0 bases, and 3 bases lay in between. From germline, CDR1 is SGHKS and CDR2 YYEKEE (reference sequence).

Here the CDR3 reads CASSPSGTGQETQYF. The CDR3 DNA sequence: TGTGCCAGCAGCCCCAGCGGGACAGGGCAAGAGACCCAGTACTTC. The chain uses TRBV7-3 and TRBJ2-5; TRBD1 matches at 9 bases. Germline V gene sequence: CDR1 SGHTA, CDR2 FQGTGA. The V segment lost 5 bases and the J segment 2 bases; nucleotides outside the gene matches: 6. The CDR3 contains 15 residues.

The chain has TRBV5-4 and TRBJ2-1; unclear D gene. Trimming took off 0 bases at V and 8 bases at J, with 15 bases between the two ends. This CDR3 contains 15 residues. Germline assignment: CDR1 SGHNT and CDR2 YYREEE (reference sequence). DNA of the CDR3: TGTGCCAGCAGCTTGGCAGAGGCAATAATCGATGAGCAGTTCTTC. It specifies CASSLAEAIIDEQFF.

The V and J genes are TRBV11-2 and TRBJ2-3; D is unclear. Germline V gene sequence: CDR1 SGHAT, CDR2 FQNNGV. The V and J ends lost 1 base and 3 bases respectively, with 2 bases between them. CDR3 length: 12 amino acids. The CDR3 DNA sequence: TGTGCCAGCAGCTTAGGGACAGATACGCAGTATTTT. It encodes CASSLGTDTQYF.

V and J are TRBV7-2 and TRBJ1-3; TRBD1 matches at 7 bases. The CDR3 totals 14 residues. V shed 0 bases, J shed 7 bases, and the junction held 3 bases outside the gene matches. The germline V gene has CDR1 SGHTA and CDR2 FQGNSA. The CDR3: CASSLATGANTIYF. The CDR3, as DNA: TGTGCCAGCAGCTTAGCTACAGGGGCGAACACCATATATTTT.

The chain joins TRBV5-6 to TRBJ2-7; the match to TRBD2 covers 9 bases. The length of the CDR3 is 14 residues. Trimming at V came to 2 bases and at J to 5 bases, leaving 5 bases not matched to a gene. Germline-derived CDR1 and CDR2 are SGHDT and YYEEEE. The CDR3 bases are TGTGCCAGCAGCTTTAGCGGGAGTCTCGACGAGCAGTACTTC. It encodes CASSFSGSLDEQYF. The full variable domain, in which reference TRBV5-6 and TRBJ2-7 provide the parts outside the CDR3, is DAGVTQSPTHLIKTRGQQVTLRCSPKSGHDTVSWYQQALGQGPQFIFQYYEEEERQRGNFPDRFSGHQFPNYSSELNVNALLLGDSALYLCASSFSGSLDEQYFGPGTRLTVT.

The chain combines TRBV7-9 with TRBJ2-3; D call uncertain. Germline V gene data show CDR1 as SEHNR and CDR2 as FQNEAQ (reference sequence). Trimming shortened V by 5 bases and J by 0 bases, and 9 bases separated the two germline ends. The CDR3 has 14 residues. CDR3 loop: CASSIGASTDTQYF. As DNA, the CDR3 is TGTGCCAGCAGCATTGGCGCTAGCACAGATACGCAGTATTTT.

V is TRBV30 and J is TRBJ1-2; no firm D call. V was trimmed by 0 bases and J by 7 bases, leaving 9 bases between them. In germline, CDR1 is GTSNPN, CDR2 SVGIG (reference sequence). The CDR3 runs to 12 residues. CDR3 DNA: TGTGCCTGGAGTGTACCGGGAGGTGGCTACACCTTC. Its protein product is CAWSVPGGGYTF.

The V call is TRBV19, the J call TRBJ1-3; tentatively, D is TRBD1 (5 bases). Trimming left V 7 bases short and J 2 bases short, with 18 bases between. Germline CDR1 and CDR2: LNHDA and SQIVND (reference sequence). This CDR3 has 16 residues. In nucleotides, the CDR3 is TGTGCCAGTATAAGGACCCCCGGGACGGCTGGAAACACCATATATTTT. Translated, it gives CASIRTPGTAGNTIYF.

The gene calls are TRBV4-2 and TRBJ2-3, with D possibly being TRBD1 or TRBD2 (5 bases each). The V end lost 2 bases, the J end lost 2 bases, and 14 bases lay between the germline ends. Germline loops: CDR1 LGHNA, CDR2 YNFKEQ. This CDR3 is 16 amino acids long. The chain's CDR3 is CASSQRYPGATDTQYF. The CDR3 region has the DNA TGTGCCAGCAGCCAACGTTATCCCGGGGCCACAGATACGCAGTATTTT.